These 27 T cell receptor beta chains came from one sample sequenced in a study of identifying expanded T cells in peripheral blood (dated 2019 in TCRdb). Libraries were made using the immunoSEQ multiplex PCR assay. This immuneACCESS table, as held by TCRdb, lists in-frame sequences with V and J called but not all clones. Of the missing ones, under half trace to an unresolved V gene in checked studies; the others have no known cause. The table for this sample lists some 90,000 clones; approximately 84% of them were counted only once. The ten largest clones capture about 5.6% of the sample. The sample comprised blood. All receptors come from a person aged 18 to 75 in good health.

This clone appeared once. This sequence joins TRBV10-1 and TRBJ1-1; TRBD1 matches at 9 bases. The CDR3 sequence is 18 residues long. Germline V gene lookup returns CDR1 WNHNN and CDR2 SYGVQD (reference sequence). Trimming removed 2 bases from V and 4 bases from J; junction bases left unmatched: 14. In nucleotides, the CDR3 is TGCGCCAGCAGTGAGACAACAGGGGGCCCGATTGGGAGCACTGAAGCTTTCTTT. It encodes CASSETTGGPIGSTEAFF.

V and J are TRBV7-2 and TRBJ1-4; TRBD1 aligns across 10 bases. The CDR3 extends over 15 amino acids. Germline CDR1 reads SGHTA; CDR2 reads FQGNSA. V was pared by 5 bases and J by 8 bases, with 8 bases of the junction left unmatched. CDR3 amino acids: CASSHKDRGREKLFF. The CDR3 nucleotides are TGTGCCAGCAGCCACAAGGACAGGGGGAGGGAAAAACTGTTTTTT.

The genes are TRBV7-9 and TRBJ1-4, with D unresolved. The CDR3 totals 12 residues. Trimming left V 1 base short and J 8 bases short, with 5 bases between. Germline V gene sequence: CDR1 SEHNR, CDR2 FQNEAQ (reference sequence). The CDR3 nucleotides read TGTGCCAGCAGCTTAGTTCCAGAAAAACTGTTTTTT. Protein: CASSLVPEKLFF.

The CDR3 nucleotides read TGTGCCAGCAGTTCTCGACAGTCCACTAATGAAAAACTGTTTTTT. Protein sequence: CASSSRQSTNEKLFF. The chain has TRBV7-9 and TRBJ1-4; the D gene is possibly TRBD1 (5 bases). This CDR3 has 15 residues. Per germline, CDR1 SEHNR and CDR2 FQNEAQ (reference sequence). V lost 6 bases and J lost 2, with 13 bases in between.

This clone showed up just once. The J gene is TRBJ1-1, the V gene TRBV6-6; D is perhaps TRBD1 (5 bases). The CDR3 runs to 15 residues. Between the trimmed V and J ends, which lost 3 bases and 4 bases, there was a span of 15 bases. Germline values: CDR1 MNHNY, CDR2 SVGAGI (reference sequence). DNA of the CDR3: TGTGCCAGCAGTTATGGGGCGGGACGCAGCACTGAAGCTTTCTTT. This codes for CASSYGAGRSTEAFF.

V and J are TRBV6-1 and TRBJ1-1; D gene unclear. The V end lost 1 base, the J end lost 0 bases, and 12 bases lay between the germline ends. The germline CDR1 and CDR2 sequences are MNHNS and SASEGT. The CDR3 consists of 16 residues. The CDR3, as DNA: TGTGCCAGCAGTGAAGATTTATTGTTTGTGAACACTGAAGCTTTCTTT. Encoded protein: CASSEDLLFVNTEAFF.

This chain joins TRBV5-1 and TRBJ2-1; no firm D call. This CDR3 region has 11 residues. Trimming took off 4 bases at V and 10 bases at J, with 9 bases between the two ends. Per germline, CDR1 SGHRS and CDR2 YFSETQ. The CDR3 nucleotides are TGCGCCAGCAGCCTCATCCCGGAGCAGTTCTTC. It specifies CASSLIPEQFF. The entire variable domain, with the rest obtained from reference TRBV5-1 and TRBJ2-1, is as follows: KAGVTQTPRYLIKTRGQQVTLSCSPISGHRSVSWYQQTPGQGLQFLFEYFSETQRNKGNFPGRFSGRQFSNSRSEMNVSTLELGDSALYLCASSLIPEQFFGPGTRLTVL.

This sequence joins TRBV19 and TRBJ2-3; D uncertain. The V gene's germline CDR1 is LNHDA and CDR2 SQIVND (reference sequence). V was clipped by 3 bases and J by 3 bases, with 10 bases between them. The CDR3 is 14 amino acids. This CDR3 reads CASSMGRFTDTQYF. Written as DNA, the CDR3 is TGTGCCAGTAGTATGGGCCGATTTACAGATACGCAGTATTTT.

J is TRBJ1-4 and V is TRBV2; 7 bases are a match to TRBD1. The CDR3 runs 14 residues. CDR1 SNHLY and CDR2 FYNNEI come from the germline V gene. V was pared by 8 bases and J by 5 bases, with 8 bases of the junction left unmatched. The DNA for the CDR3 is TGTGCCAGCTCAAGGAGGGGGCTCAATGAAAAACTGTTTTTT. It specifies CASSRRGLNEKLFF.

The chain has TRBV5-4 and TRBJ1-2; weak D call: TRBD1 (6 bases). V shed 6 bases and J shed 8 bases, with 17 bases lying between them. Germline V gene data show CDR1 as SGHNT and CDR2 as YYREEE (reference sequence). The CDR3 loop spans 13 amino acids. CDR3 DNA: TGTGCCAGCACCGAGGGGGGTTTCGGCGGCTACACCTTC. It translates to CASTEGGFGGYTF.

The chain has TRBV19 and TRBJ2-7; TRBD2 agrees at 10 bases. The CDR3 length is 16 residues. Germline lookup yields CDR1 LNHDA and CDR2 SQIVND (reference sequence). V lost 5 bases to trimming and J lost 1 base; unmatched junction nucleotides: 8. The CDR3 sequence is CASSRLAGAGSYEQYF. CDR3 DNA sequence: TGTGCCAGTAGTCGGCTAGCGGGGGCCGGATCCTACGAGCAGTACTTC.

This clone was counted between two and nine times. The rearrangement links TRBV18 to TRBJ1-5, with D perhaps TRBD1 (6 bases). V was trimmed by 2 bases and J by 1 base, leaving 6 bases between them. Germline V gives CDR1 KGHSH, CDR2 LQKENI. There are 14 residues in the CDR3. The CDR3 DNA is TGTGCCAGCTCACCAGGACAGAGCAATCAGCCCCAGCATTTT. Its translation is CASSPGQSNQPQHF.

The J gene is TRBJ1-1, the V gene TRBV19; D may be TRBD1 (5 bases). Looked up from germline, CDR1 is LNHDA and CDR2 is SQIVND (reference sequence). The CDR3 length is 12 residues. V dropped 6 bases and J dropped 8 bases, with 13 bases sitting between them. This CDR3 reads CASRQGLSEAFF. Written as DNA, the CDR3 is TGTGCCAGTAGGCAGGGTCTATCCGAAGCTTTCTTT.

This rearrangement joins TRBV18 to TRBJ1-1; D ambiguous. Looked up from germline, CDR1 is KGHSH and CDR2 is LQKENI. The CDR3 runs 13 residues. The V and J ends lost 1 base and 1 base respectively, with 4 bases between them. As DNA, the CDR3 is TGTGCCAGCTCACCACAGGAGAACACTGAAGCTTTCTTT. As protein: CASSPQENTEAFF.

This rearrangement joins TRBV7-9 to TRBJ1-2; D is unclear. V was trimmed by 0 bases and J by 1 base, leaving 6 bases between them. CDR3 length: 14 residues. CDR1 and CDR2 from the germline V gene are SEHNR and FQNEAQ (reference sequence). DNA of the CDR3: TGTGCCAGCAGCTTAGCGCTTAATAACTATGGCTACACCTTC. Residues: CASSLALNNYGYTF. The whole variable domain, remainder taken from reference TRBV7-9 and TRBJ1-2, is DTGVSQNPRHKITKRGQNVTFRCDPISEHNRLYWYRQTLGQGPEFLTYFQNEAQLEKSRLLSDRFSAERPKGSFSTLEIQRTEQGDSAMYLCASSLALNNYGYTFGSGTRLTVV.

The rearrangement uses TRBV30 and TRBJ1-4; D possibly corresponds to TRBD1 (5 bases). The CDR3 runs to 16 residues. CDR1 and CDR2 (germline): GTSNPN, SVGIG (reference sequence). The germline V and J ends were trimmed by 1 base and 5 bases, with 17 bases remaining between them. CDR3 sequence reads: CAWSAPGGGRNEKLFF. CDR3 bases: TGTGCCTGGAGTGCTCCTGGTGGGGGTCGGAATGAAAAACTGTTTTTT.

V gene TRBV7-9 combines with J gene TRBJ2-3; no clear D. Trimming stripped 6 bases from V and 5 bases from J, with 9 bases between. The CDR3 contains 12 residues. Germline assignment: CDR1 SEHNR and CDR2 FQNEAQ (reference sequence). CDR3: CASSLGVDTQYF. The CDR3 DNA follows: TGTGCCAGCAGTCTAGGAGTAGATACGCAGTATTTT.

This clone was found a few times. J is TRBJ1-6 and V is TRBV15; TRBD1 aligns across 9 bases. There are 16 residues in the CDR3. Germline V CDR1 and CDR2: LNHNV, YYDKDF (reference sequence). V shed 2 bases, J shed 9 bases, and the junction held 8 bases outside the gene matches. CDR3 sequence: CATSRSPGTGTSPLHF. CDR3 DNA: TGTGCCACCAGCAGATCCCCCGGGACAGGGACTTCACCCCTCCACTTT.

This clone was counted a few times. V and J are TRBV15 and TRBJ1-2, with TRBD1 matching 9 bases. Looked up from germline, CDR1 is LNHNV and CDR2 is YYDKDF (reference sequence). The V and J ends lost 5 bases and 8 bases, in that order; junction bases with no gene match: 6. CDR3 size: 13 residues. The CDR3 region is CATSLLDRGGYTF. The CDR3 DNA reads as TGTGCCACCAGCCTACTGGACAGGGGAGGCTACACCTTC.

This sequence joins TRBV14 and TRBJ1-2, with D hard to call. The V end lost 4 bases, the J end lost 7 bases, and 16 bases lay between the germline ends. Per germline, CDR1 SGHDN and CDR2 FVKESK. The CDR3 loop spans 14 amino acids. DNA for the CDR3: TGTGCCAGCAGCCGAGAGTCGTGGGAGGGTGGCTACACCTTC. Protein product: CASSRESWEGGYTF.

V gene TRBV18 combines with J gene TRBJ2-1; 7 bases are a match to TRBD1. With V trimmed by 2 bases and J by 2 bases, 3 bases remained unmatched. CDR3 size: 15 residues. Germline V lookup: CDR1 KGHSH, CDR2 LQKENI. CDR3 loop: CASSPSGTAYNEQFF. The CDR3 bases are TGTGCCAGCTCACCAAGTGGGACAGCCTACAATGAGCAGTTCTTC.

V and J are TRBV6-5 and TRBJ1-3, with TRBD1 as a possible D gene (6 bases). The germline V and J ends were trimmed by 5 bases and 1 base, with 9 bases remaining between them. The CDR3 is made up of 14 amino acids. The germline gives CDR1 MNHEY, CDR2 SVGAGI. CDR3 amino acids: CASSRGGSGNTIYF. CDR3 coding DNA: TGTGCCAGCAGTCGAGGGGGTTCTGGAAACACCATATATTTT.

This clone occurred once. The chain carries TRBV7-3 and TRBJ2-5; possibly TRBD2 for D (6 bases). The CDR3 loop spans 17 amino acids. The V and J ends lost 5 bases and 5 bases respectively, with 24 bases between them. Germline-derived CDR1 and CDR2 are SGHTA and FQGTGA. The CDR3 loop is CASSPNSPGLTRETQYF. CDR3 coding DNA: TGTGCCAGCAGCCCTAATAGTCCGGGACTTACAAGGGAGACCCAGTACTTC.

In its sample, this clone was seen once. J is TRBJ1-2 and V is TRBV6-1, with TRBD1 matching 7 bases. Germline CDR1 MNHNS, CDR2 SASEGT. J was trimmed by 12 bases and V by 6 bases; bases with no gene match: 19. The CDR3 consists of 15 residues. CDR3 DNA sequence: TGTGCCAGCAGGGCCAGGACAGGCGCGGAAGGGGGCCACACCTTC. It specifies CASRARTGAEGGHTF.

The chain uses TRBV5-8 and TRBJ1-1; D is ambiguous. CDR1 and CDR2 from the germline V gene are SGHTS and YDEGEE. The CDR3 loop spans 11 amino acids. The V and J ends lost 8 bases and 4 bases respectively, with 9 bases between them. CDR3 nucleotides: TGTGCCAGAGTTATATTCACTGAAGCTTTCTTT. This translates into CARVIFTEAFF.

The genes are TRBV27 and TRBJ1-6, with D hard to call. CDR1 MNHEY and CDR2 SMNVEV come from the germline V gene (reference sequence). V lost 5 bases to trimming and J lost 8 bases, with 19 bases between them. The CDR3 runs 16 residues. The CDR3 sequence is CASSPWPAVQDSPLHF. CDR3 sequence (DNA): TGTGCCAGCAGTCCGTGGCCTGCCGTACAAGATTCACCCCTCCACTTT.

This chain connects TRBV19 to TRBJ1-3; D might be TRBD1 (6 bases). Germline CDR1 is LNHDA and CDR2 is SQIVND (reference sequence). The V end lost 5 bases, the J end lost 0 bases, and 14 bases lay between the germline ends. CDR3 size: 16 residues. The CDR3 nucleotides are TGTGCCAGTAGTTCATATGGACAGTCCTCTGGAAACACCATATATTTT. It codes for CASSSYGQSSGNTIYF. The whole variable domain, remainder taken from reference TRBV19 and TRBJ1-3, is DGGITQSPKYLFRKEGQNVTLSCEQNLNHDAMYWYRQDPGQGLRLIYYSQIVNDFQKGDIAEGYSVSREKKESFPLTVTSAQKNPTAFYLCASSSYGQSSGNTIYFGEGSWLTVV.